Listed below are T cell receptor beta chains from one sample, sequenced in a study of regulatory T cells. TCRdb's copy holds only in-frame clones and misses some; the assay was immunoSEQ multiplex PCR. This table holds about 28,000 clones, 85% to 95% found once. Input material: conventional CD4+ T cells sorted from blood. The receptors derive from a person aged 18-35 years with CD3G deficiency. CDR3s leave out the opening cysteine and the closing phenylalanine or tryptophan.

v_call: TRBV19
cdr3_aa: ASSPNRRNYGYT

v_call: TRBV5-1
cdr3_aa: ASSLGPAGGTEAF

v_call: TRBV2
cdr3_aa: ASSEDRGTQY

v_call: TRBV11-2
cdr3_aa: ASSFGFRVGETQY

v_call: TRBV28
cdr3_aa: ASSFLAGGRSSYNEQF

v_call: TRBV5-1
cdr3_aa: ASSLALGGSGETQY

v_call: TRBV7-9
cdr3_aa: ASSFRQALDIQY

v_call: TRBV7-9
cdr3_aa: ASSLGLAGHNEQF

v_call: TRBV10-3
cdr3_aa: AISESQIRDRERKLF

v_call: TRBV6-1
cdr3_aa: ASSRAGQGSNGYT

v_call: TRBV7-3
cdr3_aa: ASSLAGGQPQH

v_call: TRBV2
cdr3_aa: ASSVSRGGEQY

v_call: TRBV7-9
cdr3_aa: ASSSPDRESQETQY

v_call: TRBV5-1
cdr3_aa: ASSPGLARYNEQF

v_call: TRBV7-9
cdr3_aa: ASSSLAPGRQSRALH

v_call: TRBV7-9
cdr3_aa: ASSLGSGRRETQY

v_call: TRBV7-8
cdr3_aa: ASSFGTSGRTSSNEQF